This TCR beta chain appears in the sequencing data of a study of beta chain bispecific antibodies for T cell cancers. Study-level points and caveats: Anti-TRBV12 exposure, compared with anti-CD19, reduced the TRBV12-3 proportion of TRBV signal by more than 98%. Most targeted TRBV signal came from the leukemia cell line cells, not normal T cells. An anti-TRBV5-5 antibody cross-reacts with the highly similar TRBV5-6.

With regard to this clonotype: Its antigen is unknown. A much larger clone sits a single nucleotide away, making a read error possible.

Either OKT3 anti-CD3 antibody or CD3/CD28 beads expanded T cells from blood mononuclear cells over roughly three days. Roughly 50,000 normal T cells were cocultured with roughly 50,000 target cells and bispecific antibody. The CDR3 is 14 amino acids. CDR1 and CDR2 (germline): MNHNS, SASEGT. V shed 10 bases and J shed 2 bases, with 18 bases lying between them. TCRdb re-derived calls from the 5' RACE reads in MiXCR, one entry per CDR3 protein. The sample carries some 20,000 distinct CDR3 sequences, approximately 2.2% recorded once. The chain recombines TRBV6-1 with TRBJ2-7; unclear D gene. The source of this sequence is a human donor in good health. Some clones in this sample may be carry-over from other donors' samples. Material: healthy donor T cells cultured with leukemia cells, obtained from a culture containing a bispecific antibody targeting TCR Vbeta12. The CDR3 reads CATGEDLYPYEQYF. In nucleotides, the CDR3 is TGTGCCACCGGAGAGGACCTTTACCCCTACGAGCAGTACTTC.